The 10 T cell receptor beta chains given below trace back to one sample, sequenced in a study of OX40 agonist ivuxolimab in advanced cancers. Profiled with immunoSEQ multiplex PCR; TCRdb holds only in-frame clones, not every one. The data contain fewer than 75,000 clones, approximately 91% of them singletons. The source was CD4+ or CD8+ T cells sorted from blood, collected in a trial of the OX40 agonist ivuxolimab. The receptors derive from an adult with an advanced solid tumor such as melanoma, head and neck, liver or kidney cancer.

The gene calls are TRBV9 and TRBJ2-7, with 7 bases identical to TRBD2. Germline-derived CDR1 and CDR2 are SGDLS and YYNGEE. With 0 bases clipped from V and 5 bases from J, the junction kept 8 bases outside the gene matches. This CDR3 comprises 15 residues. The CDR3 is CASSVVGGSLNEQYF. As DNA, the CDR3 is TGTGCCAGCAGCGTAGTGGGCGGGAGTTTAAACGAGCAGTACTTC.

This rearrangement joins TRBV7-2 to TRBJ1-1, with unresolved D. This CDR3 region has 14 residues. The V gene lost 1 base and the J gene lost 6 bases, with 12 bases spanning the gap. Looked up from germline, CDR1 is SGHTA and CDR2 is FQGNSA. The CDR3 region is CASSLEPGSAEAFF. The CDR3 DNA reads TGTGCCAGCAGCTTAGAGCCGGGAAGTGCTGAAGCTTTCTTT.

This rearrangement joins TRBV30 to TRBJ1-1; D call uncertain. The germline V gene encodes CDR1 GTSNPN and CDR2 SVGIG (reference sequence). The V gene lost 4 bases and the J gene lost 1 base, with 7 bases spanning the gap. The CDR3 runs to 12 residues. In DNA form, the CDR3 reads TGTGCCTGGAAGTGGACGAACACTGAAGCTTTCTTT. As protein: CAWKWTNTEAFF.

The gene calls are TRBV4-2 and TRBJ1-1; D remains unclear. The V end lost 8 bases, the J end lost 4 bases, and 14 bases lay between the germline ends. Germline assignment: CDR1 LGHNA and CDR2 YNFKEQ. This CDR3 spans 13 amino acids. As DNA, the CDR3 is TGTGCCAGCGGGCGACTGCGGGGCACTGAAGCTTTCTTT. The encoded protein is CASGRLRGTEAFF.

The J gene is TRBJ2-5, the V gene TRBV7-2; D call uncertain. Germline V gives CDR1 SGHTA, CDR2 FQGNSA. The CDR3 sequence is 14 residues long. The V end lost 1 base, the J end lost 6 bases, and 12 bases lay between the germline ends. This CDR3 is CASSLGLVEQTQYF. The CDR3 nucleotides are TGTGCCAGCAGCTTAGGTCTAGTCGAACAGACCCAGTACTTC.

In regard to this clone: This sample also contains other DNA sequences that code for the same CDR3. V is TRBV5-1 and J is TRBJ2-7; D may match TRBD1 or TRBD2 (5 bases each). The CDR3 sequence is 15 residues long. CDR1 and CDR2 from the germline V gene are SGHRS and YFSETQ. The ends were cut back, 4 bases at V and 7 bases at J, with 21 bases in the middle. CDR3 in DNA: TGCGCCAGCAGCCAGGCCCCCGGGACGCGCCGTGAGCAGTACTTC. This sequence encodes CASSQAPGTRREQYF.

The chain combines TRBV11-3 with TRBJ2-2, with 7 nucleotides matching TRBD2. Per the germline V gene, CDR1 is SGHNT and CDR2 is YENEEA. V gave up 3 bases and J gave up 1 base; unmatched junction bases: 14. The CDR3 has 19 residues. CDR3 sequence (DNA): TGTGCCAGCAGCTTGATGGGGGGGACCCTTCCACAGAACACCGGGGAGCTGTTTTTT. This translates into CASSLMGGTLPQNTGELFF. Full variable domain (remainder filled in from reference TRBV11-3 and TRBJ2-2): EAGVVQSPRYKIIEKKQPVAFWCNPISGHNTLYWYLQNLGQGPELLIRYENEEAVDDSQLPKDRFSAERLKGVDSTLKIQPAELGDSAVYLCASSLMGGTLPQNTGELFFGEGSRLTVL.

The rearrangement joins TRBV9 to TRBJ2-5, with D uncertain. The J call could be wrong; TRBJ2-7 is a better fit for the DNA end. Per germline, CDR1 SGDLS and CDR2 YYNGEE. This CDR3 has 10 amino acids. CDR3 in amino acids: CASSVDEQYF. The CDR3 DNA reads TGTGCCAGCAGCGTAGACGAGCAGTACTTC.

This clone was seen only once. The J gene is TRBJ2-7, the V gene TRBV6-6; D might be TRBD2 (5 bases). This CDR3 has 14 amino acids. Germline V gene sequence: CDR1 MNHNY, CDR2 SVGAGI (reference sequence). Trimming stripped 0 bases from V and 5 bases from J, with 11 bases between. Here the CDR3 DNA reads TGTGCCAGCAGTTACTCGCTCTCGGGAAACGAGCAGTACTTC. Its protein product is CASSYSLSGNEQYF.

The rearrangement links TRBV5-1 to TRBJ2-3; 9 bases fit TRBD2. This CDR3 has 19 amino acids. V lost 3 bases and J lost 0; bases outside the gene matches: 14. Per the germline V gene, CDR1 is SGHRS and CDR2 is YFSETQ. CDR3 DNA: TGCGCCAGCAGCTCTGGACTAGCGAGGGGACTCTATAGCACAGATACGCAGTATTTT. This translates into CASSSGLARGLYSTDTQYF. The whole variable domain, remainder taken from reference TRBV5-1 and TRBJ2-3, is KAGVTQTPRYLIKTRGQQVTLSCSPISGHRSVSWYQQTPGQGLQFLFEYFSETQRNKGNFPGRFSGRQFSNSRSEMNVSTLELGDSALYLCASSSGLARGLYSTDTQYFGPGTRLTVL.